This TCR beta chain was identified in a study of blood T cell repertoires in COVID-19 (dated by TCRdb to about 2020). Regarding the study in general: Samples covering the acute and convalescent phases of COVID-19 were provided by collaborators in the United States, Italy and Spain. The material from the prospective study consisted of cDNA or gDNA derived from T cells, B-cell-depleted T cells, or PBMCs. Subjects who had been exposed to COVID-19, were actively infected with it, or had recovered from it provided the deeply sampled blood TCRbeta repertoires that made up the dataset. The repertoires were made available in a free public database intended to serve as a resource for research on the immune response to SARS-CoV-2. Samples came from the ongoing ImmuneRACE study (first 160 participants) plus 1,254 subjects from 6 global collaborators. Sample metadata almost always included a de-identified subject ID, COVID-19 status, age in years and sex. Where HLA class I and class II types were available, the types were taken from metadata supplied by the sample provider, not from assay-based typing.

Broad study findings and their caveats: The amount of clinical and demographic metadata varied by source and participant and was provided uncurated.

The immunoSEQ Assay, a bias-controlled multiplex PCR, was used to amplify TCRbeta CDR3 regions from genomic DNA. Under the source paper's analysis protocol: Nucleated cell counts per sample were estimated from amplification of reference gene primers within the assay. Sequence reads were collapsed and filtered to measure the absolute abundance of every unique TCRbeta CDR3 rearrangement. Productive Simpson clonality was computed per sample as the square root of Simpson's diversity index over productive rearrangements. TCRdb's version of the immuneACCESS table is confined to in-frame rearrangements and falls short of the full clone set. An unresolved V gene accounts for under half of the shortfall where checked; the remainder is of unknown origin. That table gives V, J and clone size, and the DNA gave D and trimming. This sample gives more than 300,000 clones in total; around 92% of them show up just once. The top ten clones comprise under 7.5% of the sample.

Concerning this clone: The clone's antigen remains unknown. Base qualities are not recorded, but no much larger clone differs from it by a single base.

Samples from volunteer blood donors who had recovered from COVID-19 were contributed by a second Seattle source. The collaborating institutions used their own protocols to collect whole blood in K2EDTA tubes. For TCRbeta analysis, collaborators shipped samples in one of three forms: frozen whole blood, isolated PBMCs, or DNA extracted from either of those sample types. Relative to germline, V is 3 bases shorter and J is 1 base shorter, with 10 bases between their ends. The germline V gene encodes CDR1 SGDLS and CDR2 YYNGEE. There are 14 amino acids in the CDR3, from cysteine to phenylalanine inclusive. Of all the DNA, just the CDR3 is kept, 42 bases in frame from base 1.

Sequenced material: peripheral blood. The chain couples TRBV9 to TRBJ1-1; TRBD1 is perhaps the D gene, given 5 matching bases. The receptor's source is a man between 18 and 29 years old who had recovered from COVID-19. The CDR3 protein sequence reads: CASSATRANTEAFF. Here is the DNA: TGTGCCAGCAGCGCCACCAGGGCGAACACTGAAGCTTTCTTT. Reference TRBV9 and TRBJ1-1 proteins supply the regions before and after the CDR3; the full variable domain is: DSGVTQTPKHLITATGQRVTLRCSPRSGDLSVYWYQQSLDQGLQFLIQYYNGEERAKGNILERFSAQQFPDLHSELNLSSLELGDSALYFCASSATRANTEAFFGQGTRLTVV.